A selection of T cell receptor beta chains follows, all from one sample in a study of shared clonotypes between healthy human individuals. The assay was immunoSEQ multiplex PCR, and TCRdb's table has in-frame clones only and misses some. This sample has a few million clones, with 93% found just once. Sequencing was done on a sample of naive CD4+ T cells from PBMCs. Receptor source: a man between 18 and 29 years old in good health. Some clones in this sample may be carry-over from other donors' samples. CDR3s include the opening cysteine and the closing phenylalanine or tryptophan. A D gene is named only where the DNA matches it firmly. Some rows have no size entry. The others give once, few or many, or a class for an expanded clone.

clone size	J gene	V gene	D gene	CDR3 protein	CDR3 DNA
-	TRBJ1-5	TRBV11-2	-	CASSPGGGGDQPQHF	TGTGCCAGCAGCCCCGGAGGGGGAGGAGATCAGCCCCAGCATTTT
-	TRBJ2-6	TRBV27	-	CASSFSAPSSGANVLTF	TGTGCCAGCAGTTTCTCAGCTCCCAGCTCTGGGGCCAACGTCCTGACTTTC
-	TRBJ2-5	TRBV5-8	TRBD1	CASSFGQGGETQYF	TGTGCCAGCAGCTTCGGACAGGGGGGAGAGACCCAGTACTTC
once	TRBJ2-2	TRBV9	-	CASSVASLSGPNTGELFF	TGTGCCAGCAGCGTAGCATCCCTAAGCGGGCCTAACACCGGGGAGCTGTTTTTT
-	TRBJ1-2	TRBV18	TRBD1	CASSPLRDREPHGYTF	TGTGCCAGCTCACCACTCAGGGACAGGGAGCCCCATGGCTACACCTTC
-	TRBJ1-1	TRBV5-1	-	CASSLSDGNTEAFF	TGCGCCAGCAGCTTGTCCGACGGGAACACTGAAGCTTTCTTT
-	TRBJ2-1	TRBV28	-	CASSFAYGVQFF	TGTGCCAGCAGTTTCGCATATGGCGTGCAGTTCTTC
once	TRBJ2-7	TRBV10-3	TRBD1	CAISYSDRSSYEQYF	TGTGCCATCAGCTATTCGGACAGGAGCTCCTACGAGCAGTACTTC
-	TRBJ1-2	TRBV6-5	-	CASSYSFVLNYGYTF	TGTGCCAGCAGTTACTCGTTCGTGCTTAACTATGGCTACACCTTC
-	TRBJ1-2	TRBV2	-	CASSLDIGGYTF	TGTGCCAGCAGTCTCGACATTGGAGGCTACACCTTC
-	TRBJ2-2	TRBV5-1	TRBD2	CASSLVGSSGNTGELFF	TGCGCCAGCAGCTTGGTGGGTTCTAGCGGTAACACCGGGGAGCTGTTTTTT
-	TRBJ2-5	TRBV28	TRBD1	CASSALPGQGKETQYF	TGTGCCAGCAGCGCTTTACCGGGACAGGGAAAAGAGACCCAGTACTTC
-	TRBJ2-3	TRBV5-1	TRBD2	CASSYIAGSTDTQYF	TGCGCCAGCAGCTACATAGCGGGAAGCACAGATACGCAGTATTTT
-	TRBJ1-3	TRBV4-1	-	CASSQDGGLGNTIYF	TGCGCCAGCAGCCAAGATGGAGGGCTTGGAAACACCATATATTTT
-	TRBJ2-7	TRBV4-2	-	CASSQGAGDRYEQYF	TGTGCCAGCAGCCAAGGGGCAGGGGATAGGTACGAGCAGTACTTC
-	TRBJ1-1	TRBV28	TRBD1	CASSQGQGVNGAFF	TGTGCCAGCAGTCAAGGACAGGGCGTAAACGGAGCTTTCTTT
-	TRBJ2-5	TRBV6-1	TRBD2	CASTRGRARETQYF	TGTGCCAGCACCCGGGGGAGGGCCCGGGAGACCCAGTACTTC
once	TRBJ2-1	TRBV12-5	TRBD2	CASGLVSGSLHNEQFF	TGTGCTAGTGGTTTGGTCAGCGGGAGTCTACACAATGAGCAGTTCTTC
-	TRBJ2-3	TRBV18	-	CASSNFGDWSFTDTQYF	TGTGCCAGCTCGAACTTCGGGGACTGGTCCTTCACAGATACGCAGTATTTT
-	TRBJ1-3	TRBV28	TRBD1	CASSSHPGTASGNTIYF	TGTGCCAGCAGTTCCCATCCCGGGACAGCATCTGGAAACACCATATATTTT
-	TRBJ2-5	TRBV7-9	-	CASSLEGQGTRETQYF	TGTGCCAGCAGCTTAGAGGGCCAGGGAACCCGGGAGACCCAGTACTTC
-	TRBJ2-5	TRBV18	-	CASSPPNPAVQETQYF	TGTGCCAGCTCACCACCAAATCCAGCGGTCCAAGAGACCCAGTACTTC
-	TRBJ2-7	TRBV5-1	TRBD1	CASSQTGVSSYEQYF	TGCGCCAGCAGCCAGACAGGGGTAAGCTCCTACGAGCAGTACTTC
-	TRBJ1-2	TRBV28	-	CASSLVLGTGYTF	TGTGCCAGCAGTTTAGTACTGGGGACTGGCTACACCTTC
-	TRBJ2-7	TRBV28	-	CASSLGAGAIYEQYF	TGTGCCAGCAGTTTAGGGGCAGGGGCCATCTACGAGCAGTACTTC
once	TRBJ1-1	TRBV5-1	-	CASSLDPGNTEAFF	TGCGCCAGCAGCTTGGATCCGGGAAACACTGAAGCTTTCTTT
once	TRBJ2-7	TRBV11-2	TRBD2	CASSPPRTSSSYEQYF	TGTGCCAGCAGCCCACCCCGGACTAGTTCTAGCTACGAGCAGTACTTC
-	TRBJ2-6	TRBV5-1	-	CASSPLPTSSGANVLTF	TGCGCCAGCAGCCCCCTCCCCACCTCCTCTGGGGCCAACGTCCTGACTTTC
-	TRBJ2-2	TRBV28	-	CASSLAGLGTGELFF	TGTGCCAGCAGTTTAGCAGGGCTGGGCACCGGGGAGCTGTTTTTT